Listed below are T cell receptor beta chains from one sample, sequenced in a study of CD8 T cells in Susac syndrome. TCRdb analysed the immunoSEQ multiplex PCR reads with MiXCR anew, one entry per CDR3 protein. Of around 180,000 distinct CDR3 sequences listed, 90% to 95% are singletons. Sequenced sample: CD4+ T cells from PBMCs. These receptors all come from a human donor with multiple sclerosis. The CDR3 runs from the conserved cysteine through the conserved F or W. The D gene is left open where the match is weak. Clone size is not always given. Where it is, it says once, few, many or a class for expanded clones.

TRBJ1-4 | NA | NA | TRBV2 | TGTGCCAGCAGTGCTACGGCTGTAGTGAGTGAAAAACTGTTTTTT | CASSATAVVSEKLFF
TRBJ2-5 | TRBD1 | NA | TRBV12-5 | TGTGCTAGTGGCCAGACAGGGGCAGAGACCCAGTACTTC | CASGQTGAETQYF
TRBJ1-2 | NA | NA | TRBV3-1 | TGTGCCAGCAGCCAAGAAAACTTAGGGGACTATGGCTACACCTTC | CASSQENLGDYGYTF
TRBJ2-1 | NA | few | TRBV9 | TGTGCCAGCAGCGGTAACAATGAGCAGTTCTTC | CASSGNNEQFF
TRBJ2-5 | TRBD1 | NA | TRBV6-5 | TGTGCCAGCAGCCCCCGGGACAGGGGGTTGACCCAGTACTTC | CASSPRDRGLTQYF
TRBJ2-5 | NA | NA | TRBV5-1 | TGCGCCAGCAGCGTACAGGGAGTCGAGACCCAGTACTTC | CASSVQGVETQYF
TRBJ2-7 | NA | NA | TRBV6-2/TRBV6-3 | TGTGCCAGCAGGACCTCTGGCTACGAGCAGTACTTC | CASRTSGYEQYF
TRBJ2-1 | TRBD2 | NA | TRBV3-1 | TGTGCCAGCAGCCACCCAGTCCAGGCGAGCGGGAGAAGGAATGAGCAGTTCTTC | CASSHPVQASGRRNEQFF
TRBJ2-1 | TRBD2 | NA | TRBV27 | TGTGCCAGCACGGCGGGAGCCCTAAGCTCCTACAATGAGCAGTTCTTC | CASTAGALSSYNEQFF
TRBJ2-7 | NA | NA | TRBV25-1 | TGTGCCAGCAGTGATCAGTCCCCCACCGAGCAGTACTTC | CASSDQSPTEQYF
TRBJ1-4 | NA | NA | TRBV7-3 | TGTGCCAGCAGCTTAACAGGGATCGGGGCAACTAATGAAAAACTGTTTTTT | CASSLTGIGATNEKLFF
TRBJ1-2 | NA | NA | TRBV7-2 | TGTGCCAGCAGCTCATACAGTGACACTAACTATGGCTACACCTTC | CASSSYSDTNYGYTF
TRBJ1-1 | TRBD1 | NA | TRBV7-3 | TGTGCCAGCAGCCTAGGGGGCAAGACCACTGAAGCTTTCTTT | CASSLGGKTTEAFF
TRBJ2-3 | NA | NA | TRBV28 | TGTGCCAGCAGCCCCTGGGTCGCAGATACGCAGTATTTT | CASSPWVADTQYF
TRBJ2-5 | NA | NA | TRBV18 | TGTGCCAGCTCACCACAGAAGGAGACCCAGTACTTC | CASSPQKETQYF
TRBJ2-4 | TRBD1 | NA | TRBV5-1 | TGCGCCAGCAGCCCAGGGGGCGGGACAGTCAACATTCAGTACTTC | CASSPGGGTVNIQYF
TRBJ2-7 | NA | NA | TRBV7-8 | TGTGCCAGCAGCCCCCGGCGGGTACAGGCATCGAACTACGAGCAGTACTTC | CASSPRRVQASNYEQYF
TRBJ1-2 | TRBD1 | NA | TRBV9 | TGTGCCAGCAGCCCGACAGGGACCTATGGCTACACCTTC | CASSPTGTYGYTF
TRBJ2-3 | TRBD1 | NA | TRBV7-3 | TGTGCCAGCAGCATAGGACAGGCCACAGATACGCAGTATTTT | CASSIGQATDTQYF
TRBJ1-6 | TRBD1 | NA | TRBV5-1 | TGCGCCAGCAGCTTACAGGGGGCCCGATATGGTGATTCACCCCTCCACTTT | CASSLQGARYGDSPLHF
TRBJ2-6 | NA | NA | TRBV6-2/TRBV6-3 | TGTGCCAGCAGGAAGTTTTACTCTGGGGCCAACGTCCTGACTTTC | CASRKFYSGANVLTF
TRBJ1-5 | NA | NA | TRBV28 | TGTGCCAGCACCCTATTTGCCGGGGTTAGCAATCAGCCCCAGCATTTT | CASTLFAGVSNQPQHF
TRBJ1-2 | NA | NA | TRBV3-1 | TGTGCCACAGCGGATCCCCGGCACTATGGCTACACCTTC | CATADPRHYGYTF
TRBJ1-5 | NA | NA | TRBV6-2/TRBV6-3 | TGTGCCAGCAGTTACGAATATAATCAGCCCCAGCATTTT | CASSYEYNQPQHF
TRBJ2-7 | TRBD1 | NA | TRBV30 | TGTGCCTGGAGCCTTTCGGGACAGTGGTACGAGCAGTACTTC | CAWSLSGQWYEQYF
TRBJ1-4 | NA | NA | TRBV5-5 | TGTGCCAGCAGCTTACTACCGCCTGAAAAACTGTTTTTT | CASSLLPPEKLFF
TRBJ2-2 | TRBD2 | NA | TRBV7-8 | TGTGCCAGCAGCTTAGATCTCTATCGGGGACTAGCGAGTACCGGGGAGCTGTTTTTT | CASSLDLYRGLASTGELFF
TRBJ2-7 | TRBD2 | few | TRBV20-1 | TGCAGTGCTAGGGACCCTAGCGGGGGGGCGTACGAGCAGTACTTC | CSARDPSGGAYEQYF
TRBJ2-7 | NA | NA | TRBV29-1 | TGCAGCGTTTTGGAGGGAGGCACCTACGAGCAGTACTTC | CSVLEGGTYEQYF
TRBJ2-7 | NA | NA | TRBV11-2 | TGTGCCAGCAGCGAAGACAGTAGGTACTACGAGCAGTACTTC | CASSEDSRYYEQYF
TRBJ2-2 | TRBD1 | NA | TRBV11-3 | TGTGCCAGCAGCTTGGGACAGGGGGCGCCGGGGACCGGGGAGCTGTTTTTT | CASSLGQGAPGTGELFF
TRBJ1-1 | NA | NA | TRBV9 | TGTGCCAGCAGCGTAGATCCGCGAGGGGACACTGAAGCTTTCTTT | CASSVDPRGDTEAFF
TRBJ2-2 | TRBD1 | few | TRBV19 | TGTGCCAGTAGTGCCCGACAGGGGAACACCGGGGAGCTGTTTTTT | CASSARQGNTGELFF
TRBJ2-5 | TRBD2 | NA | TRBV13 | TGTGCCAGCAGCTCCGGACTAGTGGAGACCCAGTACTTC | CASSSGLVETQYF
TRBJ2-5 | NA | NA | TRBV7-2 | TGTGCCAGCAGCCCCGTCGAAAGGGGGTGGGGGGGCCGAGAGACCCAGTACTTC | CASSPVERGWGGRETQYF
TRBJ2-2 | NA | NA | TRBV12-3/TRBV12-4 | TGTGCCAGCAAGAAGCTAGCCAACACCGGGGAGCTGTTTTTT | CASKKLANTGELFF
TRBJ1-2 | TRBD1 | NA | TRBV28 | TGTGCCAGCAGAGGTTCCGGGACAGCCGATACCTGGTGGGGCTTC | CASRGSGTADTWWGF
TRBJ1-5 | NA | NA | TRBV2 | TGTGCCAGCAGCCGGGACAACAATCAGCCCCAGCATTTT | CASSRDNNQPQHF
TRBJ2-1 | NA | NA | TRBV12-3/TRBV12-4 | TGTGCCAGCACACCAGTCGAGGGTGAGCAGTTCTTC | CASTPVEGEQFF
TRBJ1-3 | NA | NA | TRBV18 | TGTGCCAGCTCACCAGCAACGGGAGTGGACGGAAACACCATATATTTT | CASSPATGVDGNTIYF
TRBJ1-5 | TRBD1 | NA | TRBV7-2 | TGTGCCAGCAGCGAAGACAGGGGTCGGCCCCAGCATTTT | CASSEDRGRPQHF
TRBJ2-1 | TRBD2 | NA | TRBV6-2/TRBV6-3 | TGTGCCAGCAGTTACTCCAGGAGGACTAGCGGGCCCAATGAGCAGTTCTTC | CASSYSRRTSGPNEQFF
TRBJ2-5 | TRBD2 | NA | TRBV2 | TGTGCCAGCCGGCGGGGGGAAGAGACCCAGTACTTC | CASRRGEETQYF
TRBJ2-1 | TRBD2 | NA | TRBV5-4 | TGTGCCAGCAGCTTGGATAGCGGGGGGGTTCTGAGTGAGCAGTTCTTC | CASSLDSGGVLSEQFF
TRBJ1-2 | NA | NA | TRBV6-1 | TGTGCCAGCAGTGAAGTTGACGGGGTCCGTGGCTACACCTTC | CASSEVDGVRGYTF
TRBJ1-5 | NA | once | TRBV6-5 | TGTGCCAGCAGTTACCCAGGGCAGCCCCAGCATTTT | CASSYPGQPQHF